The source of this TCR beta chain is a study of response to subunit inactivated influenza vaccine. Germline values: CDR1 LNHNV, CDR2 YYDKDF (reference sequence). With V trimmed by 0 bases and J by 6 bases, 5 bases remained unmatched. The CDR3 is 16 residues long. Study findings and constraints: After each seasonal influenza vaccination, few new T cells are recruited, the authors suggested.

TCRdb recomputed calls from the RT-PCR reads with MiXCR, one row per CDR3 protein. The sample contains a few hundred thousand distinct CDR3 sequences, around 15% of which appear only once. Concerning this clonotype: Its antigen is still unknown.

The material sequenced was PBMCs from blood, taken 12 days after vaccination. The receptor's source is a middle-aged man who received an inactivated influenza vaccine. The J gene is TRBJ2-3, the V gene TRBV15; 11 nucleotides align to TRBD2. The CDR3: CATSRDLLAGEDTQYF. The CDR3 region has the DNA TGTGCCACCAGCAGAGATTTACTAGCGGGGGAGGATACGCAGTATTTT.